The 15 T cell receptor beta chains below come from one sample, sequenced in a study of Ad26.COV2.S vaccination and SARS-CoV-2 variants. The assay was immunoSEQ multiplex PCR, and TCRdb's table has in-frame clones only and misses some. Of over 400,000 clones listed, 90% were seen once; the top ten hold approximately 4.3%. The treatment is: some 20 received Ad26.COV2.S at low or high dose, single or two shots; about 5 received placebo; per-sample allocation not given. Collection of the samples took place on day 63 after the first injection of vaccine or placebo. The material sequenced was peripheral blood, taken in a trial of Ad26.COV2.S vaccine versus placebo. These receptors all come from a person between 18 and 65 years old who received the Ad26.COV2.S COVID-19 vaccine or a placebo.

The gene calls are TRBV28 and TRBJ2-1; the match to TRBD1 covers 7 bases. With V trimmed by 2 bases and J by 3 bases, 13 bases remained unmatched. CDR3 size: 18 residues. CDR1 is MDHEN and CDR2 is SYDVKM in the germline V gene. CDR3 amino acids: CASSLTSLQWTGYNEQFF. DNA of the CDR3: TGTGCCAGCAGTTTAACATCCCTCCAATGGACAGGCTACAATGAGCAGTTCTTC.

The V and J genes are TRBV11-3 and TRBJ2-2; 9 bases fit TRBD2. Germline V gene data show CDR1 as SGHNT and CDR2 as YENEEA. J lost 2 bases, V lost 8 bases, and 3 bases had no gene match. The CDR3 loop spans 14 amino acids. CDR3 loop: CASRLAGNTGELFF. The CDR3 nucleotides read TGTGCCAGCCGCCTAGCGGGAAACACCGGGGAGCTGTTTTTT.

V usage is TRBV28 and J usage is TRBJ1-4, with D maybe TRBD1 (5 bases). CDR1 MDHEN and CDR2 SYDVKM come from the germline V gene. The V gene lost 11 bases and the J gene lost 7 bases, with 20 bases spanning the gap. The CDR3 loop spans 14 amino acids. DNA for the CDR3: TGTGCCGTCCGGGACGCCGGCGGAGGTGAAAAACTGTTTTTT. This gives the protein CAVRDAGGGEKLFF.

The chain has TRBV29-1 and TRBJ2-2; tentative D call: TRBD2 (5 bases). The germline CDR1 and CDR2 sequences are SQVTM and ANQGSEA. Trimming stripped 4 bases from V and 4 bases from J, with 16 bases between. The CDR3 spans 15 residues. CDR3 in DNA: TGCAGCGTTGGCGTAGGGCGGGTAGGCACCGGGGAGCTGTTTTTT. As protein: CSVGVGRVGTGELFF.

The gene calls are TRBV3-1 (or the pseudogene TRBV3-2) and TRBJ2-1; 7 bases fit TRBD2. The CDR3 has 16 amino acids. V shed 5 bases and J 1 base; nucleotides not matched to a gene: 8. Germline V gene lookup returns CDR1 LGHDT and CDR2 YNNKEL (reference sequence). CDR3 in amino acids: CASSSPGLPSYNEQFF. The CDR3, as DNA: TGTGCCAGCAGCTCACCGGGACTACCGTCCTACAATGAGCAGTTCTTC.

This rearrangement joins TRBV27 to TRBJ1-4; TRBD1 might be the D (5 bases). In germline, CDR1 is MNHEY, CDR2 SMNVEV (reference sequence). V shed 8 bases and J shed 0 bases, with 16 bases lying between them. This CDR3 contains 16 residues. This CDR3 is CASSPGVSPTNEKLFF. The CDR3 DNA sequence: TGTGCCAGCTCTCCGGGGGTCTCTCCAACTAATGAAAAACTGTTTTTT.

In its sample, this clone was seen a few times. The chain carries TRBV15 and TRBJ2-7, with TRBD1 identical over 7 bases. This CDR3 is 16 amino acids long. The junction had 14 bases not matched to a gene; V was cut back by 5 bases and J by 4 bases. The germline V gene has CDR1 LNHNV and CDR2 YYDKDF (reference sequence). The CDR3 loop reads CATSVRPGQRSYEQYF. For the CDR3, the DNA is TGTGCCACCAGCGTCCGACCGGGACAGAGAAGTTACGAGCAGTACTTC.

This sequence joins TRBV10-3 and TRBJ2-3, with 9 positions matching TRBD2. V trimming: 6 bases; J trimming: 0 bases; junction bases outside the gene matches: 10. The CDR3 length is 17 residues. The V gene's germline CDR1 is ENHRY and CDR2 SYGVKD. The CDR3 region has the DNA TGTGCCATCAGGGTCCGAGAGGGACTAGCTAGCACAGATACGCAGTATTTT. Amino acids: CAIRVREGLASTDTQYF.

This clone was seen once. The chain uses TRBV19 and TRBJ2-2; D ambiguous. This CDR3 has 12 amino acids. V shed 3 bases and J shed 4 bases, with 3 bases lying between them. The V gene's germline CDR1 is LNHDA and CDR2 SQIVND (reference sequence). For the CDR3, the DNA is TGTGCCAGTAGTATGGGCACCGGGGAGCTGTTTTTT. Amino acids: CASSMGTGELFF.

The gene calls are TRBV3-1 (or the pseudogene TRBV3-2) and TRBJ1-3, with D possibly matching TRBD1 (6 bases). V shed 5 bases and J shed 6 bases, with 14 bases lying between them. This CDR3 is 14 amino acids long. Germline loops: CDR1 LGHDT, CDR2 YNNKEL (reference sequence). CDR3 nucleotides: TGTGCCAGCAGCTTCCCGGGACATTTAAACACCATATATTTT. This translates into CASSFPGHLNTIYF.

V gene TRBV5-1 combines with J gene TRBJ2-2; 7 bases map to TRBD2. Germline V gene data show CDR1 as SGHRS and CDR2 as YFSETQ. This CDR3 is 15 amino acids long. The V gene end was trimmed by 6 bases and the J gene end by 6 bases; junction bases not matched to a gene: 11. CDR3 loop: CASNPTSGGSGELFF. In DNA, the CDR3 is TGCGCCAGCAATCCCACCTCGGGGGGATCCGGGGAGCTGTTTTTT.

This clone showed up just once. V usage is TRBV19 and J usage is TRBJ2-6; TRBD1 agrees at 7 bases. After removal of 7 bases from V and 6 bases from J, the junction contained 3 bases not matched to a gene. The germline CDR1 and CDR2 sequences are LNHDA and SQIVND (reference sequence). The CDR3 sequence is 13 residues long. As DNA, the CDR3 is TGTGCCAGTAAAGACAGGGAGGCCAACGTCCTGACTTTC. Translated, it gives CASKDREANVLTF.

The chain employs TRBV9 and TRBJ2-2, with 9 bases aligning to TRBD2. The V segment lost 0 bases and the J segment 7 bases; nucleotides outside the gene matches: 7. This CDR3 comprises 16 residues. Germline V gives CDR1 SGDLS, CDR2 YYNGEE. CDR3 nucleotide sequence: TGTGCCAGCAGCGTAGGAACTAGCGGGCCAAGCGGGGAGCTGTTTTTT. Translated, it gives CASSVGTSGPSGELFF.

This chain connects TRBV7-9 to TRBJ1-1; TRBD1 might be the D (5 bases). Germline V lookup: CDR1 SEHNR, CDR2 FQNEAQ (reference sequence). This CDR3 has 15 amino acids. Deletions cut 5 bases from V and 0 bases from J, with 13 bases between. The CDR3 spells CASSILTEVNTEAFF. CDR3 DNA: TGTGCCAGCAGCATATTGACAGAGGTGAACACTGAAGCTTTCTTT.

The V gene is TRBV7-6, the J gene TRBJ2-7; 14 bases fit TRBD2. The CDR3 sequence is 16 residues long. Germline CDR1 and CDR2: SGHVS and FNYEAQ. V lost 1 base and J lost 7; bases outside the gene matches: 6. The CDR3 spells CASSLESGLAGGEQYF. The CDR3 DNA is TGTGCCAGCAGCTTAGAGAGCGGACTAGCGGGGGGTGAGCAGTACTTC.